This TCR beta chain was captured in a study of blood T cell repertoires in COVID-19 (dated by TCRdb to 2019 to 2021). With regard to the full study: Samples from collaborators originated in the United States, Italy and Spain and spanned both the acute and convalescent phases of COVID-19. Nearly every sample came with metadata listing a de-identified subject ID, COVID-19 status, age in years and sex. Samples were obtained from the ongoing ImmuneRACE study (first 160 participants) and from some 1,300 subjects provided by 6 global collaborators. The repertoires were released in a freely available public database intended as a resource for research on the immune response to SARS-CoV-2. Deeply sampled blood TCRbeta repertoires from subjects exposed to, actively infected with, or recovered from COVID-19 were included in the dataset. The material from the prospective study consisted of cDNA or gDNA derived from T cells, B-cell-depleted T cells, or PBMCs. Where available, HLA class I and class II types were taken from metadata supplied by the sample provider and were not determined by assay-based typing.

In the prospective study, participants were about 18 to 89 years old, resided in fewer than 25 geographic areas of the United States, and were enrolled through a virtual design. In the prospective study, cohorts were assigned on the basis of participant-reported clinical history obtained from a screening survey and a study questionnaire. Recovered participants in ImmuneRACE Cohort 3 were defined by two consecutive negative NP/OP PCR tests, clearance by a healthcare professional, or resolution of symptoms. In the prospective study, mobile phlebotomists collected whole blood, serum and a nasopharyngeal or oropharyngeal swab from each participant. Additional blood draws and questionnaires over an approximately two-month period could optionally be provided by prospective study participants. Prospective study blood samples were shipped either frozen or at room temperature before DNA extraction. The CDR3, cysteine through phenylalanine, is 14 amino acids long. The sequence is cut down to CDR3 DNA, 42 bases in frame from base 1. Trimming takes 2 bases from V and 1 base from J, and the germline ends sit 8 bases apart. Based on the germline V gene, the CDR1 and CDR2 sequences are MNHEY and SVGAGI.

This clone has just one count. Its antigen is unknown. One base away there is no much larger clone; base qualities are not given. The immunoSEQ Assay, a bias-controlled multiplex PCR, was used to amplify TCRbeta CDR3 regions from genomic DNA. From the authors' description of their analysis: Within the assay, amplification of reference gene primers was used to estimate how many nucleated cells each sample contained. Sequence reads were collapsed and filtered to measure the absolute abundance of every unique TCRbeta CDR3 rearrangement. For each sample, productive Simpson clonality was calculated by taking the square root of Simpson's diversity index across productive rearrangements. In TCRdb, the immuneACCESS table is reduced to in-frame sequences with V and J assigned. These tables do not hold every clone; where another copy was compared, an unresolved V gene accounts for under half, and the others remain unexplained. From that table come the V and J calls and clone size; the DNA was used to work out D and trimming. The sample yields about 230,000 clones; 70% to 90% were counted once. 10% to 12% of the sample goes to the ten largest clones.

Study-wide findings and limitations: How much clinical and demographic metadata was included differed by source and by participant, and the metadata was provided uncurated.

The TCR sequence derives from a man between 25 and 39 years old who had recovered from COVID-19. What was sequenced was PBMCs or T cells enriched from blood (not recorded which). The V and J segments used are TRBV6-5 and TRBJ1-1; confidence is insufficient to name the D gene. For the CDR3, the sequence is CASSYDARNTEAFF. DNA sequence: TGTGCCAGCAGTTACGATGCGAGGAACACTGAAGCTTTCTTT.